This T cell receptor (beta chain) was obtained from a study of OX40 agonist ivuxolimab in advanced cancers. At the level of the study: The study treated patients with ivuxolimab, an agonistic anti-OX40 (CD134) antibody. Dosing consisted of intravenous ivuxolimab at 0.01 to 10 mg/kg every 2 weeks. Of the participants, approximately 36% had some prior anti-PD-1, anti-PD-L1 or anti-CTLA-4 therapy, which was allowed. Notes on the study in general: Patients who responded partially at 0.1-3.0 mg/kg showed clonal expansion ranking among the lowest.

With respect to this clone: As yet, its antigen is unknown.

Per germline, CDR1 SNHLY and CDR2 FYNNEI. This CDR3 is 16 amino acids long. V lost 3 bases to trimming and J lost 4 bases, with 16 bases between them. Profiled with immunoSEQ multiplex PCR; TCRdb holds only in-frame clones, not every one. Among tens of thousands of clones, 86% were seen once, and the ten largest hold about 0.88%. The origin of this receptor is an adult with an advanced solid tumor such as melanoma, head and neck, liver or kidney cancer. The chain combines TRBV2 with TRBJ1-5; D not certain. The starting material was CD4+ or CD8+ T cells sorted from blood, obtained in a trial of the OX40 agonist ivuxolimab. CDR3 in DNA: TGTGCCAGCAGTGAGTGGGAGGGCTTAAGGAATCAGCCCCAGCATTTT. Translating it yields CASSEWEGLRNQPQHF.